Here is one T cell receptor (beta chain) with its context. The sample comes from a study of blood T cell repertoires in COVID-19. Overall study context: Italy, Spain and the United States were the sources of the convalescent and acute COVID-19 samples. T cells, B-cell-depleted T cells, or PBMCs provided the cDNA or gDNA that served as material.

Germline V CDR1 and CDR2: SNHLY, FYNNEI. Trimming removed 7 bases from V and 5 bases from J; junction bases left unmatched: 5. The CDR3 covers 15 residues. Source study methods: Using reference gene primer amplification, nucleated cell counts were estimated. This table comes from immunoSEQ multiplex PCR, and its TCRdb copy is limited to in-frame clones, with some not included. The DNA was the basis for D and trimming; V, J and clone size are from that table. The table lists some 290,000 clones, over 65% of them singletons. Sequenced sample: peripheral blood. V usage is TRBV2 and J usage is TRBJ2-1, with TRBD2 matching 13 bases. The receptor was derived from a man between 60 and 75 years old who had recovered from COVID-19. In DNA form, the CDR3 reads TGTGCCAGCACCGAAACTAGCGGGAGGGACAATGAGCAGTTCTTC. The encoded protein is CASTETSGRDNEQFF.